Shown below are 23 T cell receptor beta chains from a single sample sequenced in a study of cytomegalovirus exposure and HLA in healthy donors. Both 60 Vbeta primers and 13 Jbeta primers went into the PCR. Profiling relied on immunoSEQ multiplex PCR, and the TCRdb table lists in-frame clones only, not all of them. Here the sample spans over 50,000 clones, 65% to 70% being singletons. Sequenced input: PBMCs. These receptors were collected from a man aged 40-50 years in good health and CMV-seropositive.

This clone has a handful of counts. The J gene is TRBJ2-1, the V gene TRBV19, with 7 bases identical to TRBD1. V lost 9 bases to trimming and J lost 5 bases; unmatched junction nucleotides: 13. The CDR3 contains 15 residues. CDR1 is LNHDA, CDR2 SQIVND, per germline (reference sequence). CDR3 nucleotide sequence: TGTGCCAGCCGTCCCCTGGACAGGTGGAACAATGAGCAGTTCTTC. Residues: CASRPLDRWNNEQFF.

This clone was counted only a few times. The chain is built from TRBV5-4 and TRBJ1-5, with D possibly TRBD1 on 6 matching bases. V lost 4 bases to trimming and J lost 3 bases, with 14 bases between them. Germline assignment: CDR1 SGHNT and CDR2 YYREEE (reference sequence). The CDR3 is made up of 15 amino acids. The CDR3 sequence: CASSQEWDNNQPQHF. The CDR3 DNA reads as TGTGCCAGCAGCCAAGAATGGGACAACAATCAGCCCCAGCATTTT.

The chain is built from TRBV6-4 and TRBJ2-3; TRBD2 is a possible D gene (6 bases). CDR1 and CDR2 from the germline V gene are MRHNA and SNTAGT. Deletions cut 7 bases from V and 0 bases from J, with 14 bases between. This CDR3 is 15 amino acids long. As DNA, the CDR3 is TGTGCCAGCAAGACGACCGGGACTAGCACAGATACGCAGTATTTT. Protein sequence: CASKTTGTSTDTQYF.

This CDR3 reads CASSPDLRDIQYF. CDR3 DNA sequence: TGTGCCAGCTCACCAGACTTACGGGACATTCAGTACTTC. V and J are TRBV18 and TRBJ2-4; D unresolved. The CDR3 runs to 13 residues. Trimming pared 2 bases from V and 8 bases from J, leaving 10 bases between. Germline CDR1 KGHSH, CDR2 LQKENI.

The chain recombines TRBV6-5 with TRBJ2-7; D might be TRBD2 (6 bases). Deletions cut 8 bases from V and 5 bases from J, with 13 bases between. Germline V CDR1 and CDR2: MNHEY, SVGAGI. The CDR3 runs 12 residues. CDR3 in amino acids: CASEGGKNEQYF. CDR3 in DNA: TGTGCCAGCGAAGGCGGGAAGAACGAGCAGTACTTC.

V gene TRBV13 combines with J gene TRBJ2-1, with 12 bases lining up with TRBD2. The CDR3 length is 18 residues. CDR1 and CDR2 from the germline V gene are PRHDT and FYEKMQ (reference sequence). The J segment lost 4 bases and the V segment lost 1 base, leaving 8 bases of the junction unmatched. CDR3 protein: CASSLAVVLAGGYNEQFF. As DNA, the CDR3 is TGTGCCAGCAGCTTAGCGGTAGTACTAGCGGGAGGTTACAATGAGCAGTTCTTC. Full variable domain (remainder filled in from reference TRBV13 and TRBJ2-1): AAGVIQSPRHLIKEKRETATLKCYPIPRHDTVYWYQQGPGQDPQFLISFYEKMQSDKGSIPDRFSAQQFSDYHSELNMSSLELGDSALYFCASSLAVVLAGGYNEQFFGPGTRLTVL.

This chain links TRBV4-1 with TRBJ2-1, with 10 nucleotides matching TRBD2. With 0 bases clipped from V and 1 base from J, the junction kept 6 bases outside the gene matches. Germline CDR1 is MGHRA and CDR2 is YSYEKL. The CDR3 consists of 18 residues. The CDR3 loop reads CASSQERASGGSYNEQFF. CDR3 DNA: TGCGCCAGCAGCCAAGAGAGAGCTAGCGGGGGATCCTACAATGAGCAGTTCTTC.

This chain connects TRBV2 to TRBJ1-1; D gene ambiguous. Germline V lookup: CDR1 SNHLY, CDR2 FYNNEI. V was pared by 8 bases and J by 3 bases, with 10 bases between. The CDR3 consists of 12 residues. The chain's CDR3 is CASLPGYTEAFF. The DNA for the CDR3 is TGTGCCAGCCTCCCGGGGTACACTGAAGCTTTCTTT.

The table lists this clone with a few counts. The J gene is TRBJ1-2, the V gene TRBV7-2; 7 nucleotides line up with TRBD1. The germline V gene encodes CDR1 SGHTA and CDR2 FQGNSA. The junction had 8 bases not matched to a gene; V was cut back by 5 bases and J by 2 bases. This CDR3 region has 15 residues. Here the CDR3 DNA reads TGTGCCAGCAGCCCAAACAGGGGTCCAAACTATGGCTACACCTTC. It codes for CASSPNRGPNYGYTF.

This rearrangement joins TRBV6-5 to TRBJ2-7, with TRBD2 matching over 8 bases. V was clipped by 2 bases and J by 2 bases; unmatched bases: 2. The CDR3 has 14 residues. The V gene's germline CDR1 is MNHEY and CDR2 SVGAGI. The CDR3 spells CASSYAGGPYEQYF. The CDR3 DNA follows: TGTGCCAGCAGTTACGCGGGAGGCCCCTACGAGCAGTACTTC.

V is TRBV19 and J is TRBJ2-5; 8 bases are a match to TRBD2. The J call is doubtful: the DNA matches TRBJ2-7 better. Germline assignment: CDR1 LNHDA and CDR2 SQIVND (reference sequence). The CDR3 runs to 15 residues. Written as DNA, the CDR3 is TGTGCCAGTAGTCCCCTCGGGGGGGGAGGATACGAGCAGTACTTC. It yields the protein CASSPLGGGGYEQYF.

The rearrangement uses TRBV9 and TRBJ2-5, with 9 bases matching TRBD2. This CDR3 contains 15 residues. Losses at the gene ends were 1 base for V and 5 bases for J; bases not matched to a gene: 6. In germline, CDR1 is SGDLS, CDR2 YYNGEE. CDR3 in DNA: TGTGCCAGCAGCGTAAACGCGGGAGGGCCGGAGACCCAGTACTTC. Translated, it gives CASSVNAGGPETQYF.

In this sample, this clone turned up a few times. This chain joins TRBV7-9 and TRBJ2-7; tentatively, D is TRBD1 (5 bases). V was clipped by 5 bases and J by 3 bases, with 11 bases between them. This CDR3 comprises 13 residues. Germline V gene lookup returns CDR1 SEHNR and CDR2 FQNEAQ (reference sequence). This chain's CDR3 is CASSPTVSYEQYF. CDR3 DNA: TGTGCCAGCAGCCCGACAGTTAGCTACGAGCAGTACTTC.

This clone was counted a single time. This rearrangement joins TRBV15 to TRBJ2-5, with 16 bases matching TRBD2. V dropped 3 bases and J dropped 1; count of bases not matched to a gene: 5. Germline V lookup: CDR1 LNHNV, CDR2 YYDKDF (reference sequence). There are 18 residues in the CDR3. The CDR3 bases are TGTGCCACCAGCAGGGCCGGGACTAGCGGGAGGGCCCAAGAGACCCAGTACTTC. Translation gives CATSRAGTSGRAQETQYF. Full variable domain (outside the CDR3, taken from reference TRBV15 and TRBJ2-5): DAMVIQNPRYQVTQFGKPVTLSCSQTLNHNVMYWYQQKSSQAPKLLFHYYDKDFNNEADTPDNFQSRRPNTSFCFLDIRSPGLGDTAMYLCATSRAGTSGRAQETQYFGPGTRLLVL.

The chain recombines TRBV5-1 with TRBJ2-7, with D perhaps matching TRBD1 (6 bases). CDR1 is SGHRS and CDR2 is YFSETQ in the germline V gene. The CDR3 is 13 residues long. Trimming removed 4 bases from V and 6 bases from J, with 14 bases in between. The CDR3 DNA sequence: TGCGCCAGCAGCGGATGGACAGACGGCGAGCAGTACTTC. This gives the protein CASSGWTDGEQYF.

This chain connects TRBV6-6 to TRBJ2-5; tentative D call: TRBD2 (7 bases). The CDR3 is 15 amino acids. Per germline, CDR1 MNHNY and CDR2 SVGAGI (reference sequence). V lost 6 bases and J lost 5, with 19 bases in between. CDR3 region: CASRNTGRAHETQYF. CDR3 DNA: TGTGCCAGCAGAAATACAGGGAGGGCTCATGAGACCCAGTACTTC.

V and J are TRBV15 and TRBJ1-1, with D perhaps matching TRBD1 (6 bases). The V gene's germline CDR1 is LNHNV and CDR2 YYDKDF (reference sequence). Trimming cost V 0 bases and J 4 bases, with 9 bases left between them. CDR3 length equals 14 residues. The CDR3 is CATSRETGSTEAFF. The CDR3 coding sequence is TGTGCCACCAGCAGAGAAACAGGGAGCACTGAAGCTTTCTTT.

The chain recombines TRBV5-1 with TRBJ2-5; D is unresolved. This CDR3 region has 12 residues. V was pared by 2 bases and J by 5 bases, with 7 bases between. The germline V gene encodes CDR1 SGHRS and CDR2 YFSETQ. The CDR3 DNA follows: TGCGCCAGCAGCTTTGCGGTGGAGACCCAGTACTTC. The encoded protein is CASSFAVETQYF.

The chain uses TRBV5-4 and TRBJ2-6, with D possibly matching TRBD2 (6 bases). Germline V gene data show CDR1 as SGHNT and CDR2 as YYREEE (reference sequence). CDR3 size: 16 residues. V shed 0 bases and J shed 2 bases, with 9 bases lying between them. The CDR3 loop reads CASSLVSGAGANVLTF. The CDR3 DNA is TGTGCCAGCAGCTTGGTTTCGGGGGCTGGGGCCAACGTCCTGACTTTC.

This chain uses TRBV30 with TRBJ2-1, with D uncertain. Germline CDR1 reads GTSNPN; CDR2 reads SVGIG (reference sequence). V lost 0 bases and J 2 bases, leaving 5 bases between the germline ends. The CDR3 is made up of 13 amino acids. CDR3 nucleotides: TGTGCCTGGAGTGTAAGCCCCTACAATGAGCAGTTCTTC. It codes for CAWSVSPYNEQFF.

V gene TRBV9 combines with J gene TRBJ2-7, with 7 bases identical to TRBD1. V lost 3 bases, J lost 4 bases, and 13 bases stayed unmatched. The CDR3 extends over 16 amino acids. The germline V gene encodes CDR1 SGDLS and CDR2 YYNGEE. The CDR3 is CASSASPSTGYYEQYF. The CDR3 nucleotides are TGTGCCAGCAGCGCCTCCCCGTCGACAGGGTATTACGAGCAGTACTTC.

This chain uses TRBV11-1 with TRBJ2-1; 7 bases align to TRBD1. Trimming cost V 4 bases and J 3 bases; bases outside gene matches: 9. CDR1 is SGHAT and CDR2 is FQDESV in the germline V gene (reference sequence). This CDR3 contains 16 residues. CDR3 bases: TGTGCCAGCAGCTCATGGACAGGTAGCCACTACAATGAGCAGTTCTTC. Amino acid sequence: CASSSWTGSHYNEQFF.

This chain uses TRBV7-8 with TRBJ1-3; 8 bases fit TRBD1. Germline CDR1 SGHVS, CDR2 FQNEAQ. The CDR3 has 14 amino acids. Unmatched junction bases numbered 4, after V lost 5 bases and J lost 4 bases. This CDR3 reads CASSNYRGGNTIYF. The CDR3 DNA reads TGTGCCAGCAGCAATTACAGGGGGGGAAACACCATATATTTT.